The TCR beta chain under discussion was sequenced for a study of breast tumors, draining lymph nodes, adjacent tissues. Overall study findings and caveats: Tumor repertoires ranked between lymph nodes and nontumor tissue in diversity, with V and J gene preferences.

Axillary draining lymph nodes of breast cancer patients supplied the node samples. The V segment lost 5 bases and the J segment 3 bases; nucleotides outside the gene matches: 3. CDR1 is GTSNPN and CDR2 is SVGIG in the germline V gene (reference sequence). CDR3 length: 12 amino acids. TCRdb reprocessed the multiplex PCR reads via MiXCR and lists one record per CDR3 protein. This sample has approximately 280,000 distinct CDR3 sequences, with around 30% found just once. For this clonotype: Its antigen is unidentified.

The sequenced sample consisted of axillary lymph node tissue. The source of this sequence is a female donor with breast cancer. Some clones in this sample may be carry-over from other donors' samples. The chain joins TRBV30 to TRBJ2-7; TRBD2 matches 8 bases. CDR3: CAWGTSGYEQYF. The CDR3, as DNA: TGTGCCTGGGGGACTAGTGGCTACGAGCAGTACTTC.